These T cell receptor beta chains were read from a single sample in a study of regulatory T cells in long-lasting Graves disease. Each CDR3 protein gets one entry after TCRdb re-called the multiplex PCR reads with MiXCR. The profile shows roughly 430,000 distinct CDR3 sequences, around 15% of them singletons. The sample was also reused in another study, on T cells in Graves' hyperthyroidism and ophthalmopathy.

This specimen consisted of peripheral blood mononuclear cells (PBMCs), obtained at new diagnosis, from a patient treated with antithyroid drugs. All receptors come from a young woman with Graves disease. Both conserved end residues are part of each CDR3. Fields, in order: J gene, clone size, D gene, V gene, CDR3 DNA, CDR3 protein. A D gene is named only where the DNA matches it firmly. The listing skips clone size in some rows; elsewhere it reads once, few, many or a size class.

J: TRBJ2-7; size: many; D: -; V: TRBV3-1; DNA: TGTGCCAGCAGCCCAGGGGCGGTGCGAAATGGCGAGCAGTACTTC; CDR3: CASSPGAVRNGEQYF
J: TRBJ2-5; size: many; D: -; V: TRBV11-2; DNA: TGTGCCAGCAGCTCACCCTCCCGGGAGACCCAGTACTTC; CDR3: CASSSPSRETQYF
J: TRBJ2-7; size: many; D: -; V: TRBV7-9; DNA: TGTGCCAGCAGCTTACTCCCGGTGAGCTCCTACGAGCAGTACTTC; CDR3: CASSLLPVSSYEQYF
J: TRBJ1-1; size: many; D: -; V: TRBV12-3/TRBV12-4; DNA: TGTGCCAGCAGACGGCCCCCGGGGACGAACACTGAAGCTTTCTTT; CDR3: CASRRPPGTNTEAFF
J: TRBJ2-5; size: many; D: TRBD2; V: TRBV5-4; DNA: TGTGCCAGCAGCTGGGGCGGGAGCGTTGGAGAGACCCAGTACTTC; CDR3: CASSWGGSVGETQYF
J: TRBJ2-5; size: many; D: -; V: TRBV10-3; DNA: TGTGCCATCAGCTCTCCCGGGCGGCACAGCAACCAAGAGACCCAGTACTTC; CDR3: CAISSPGRHSNQETQYF
J: TRBJ2-2; size: -; D: TRBD1; V: TRBV20-1; DNA: TGCAGTGCTAGAGACCACGGACAGGGGGCAACCGGGGAGCTGTTTTTT; CDR3: CSARDHGQGATGELFF
J: TRBJ2-1; size: few; D: -; V: TRBV7-2; DNA: TGTGCCAGCAGCTTTAGCGTGTGGCCCTACAATGAGCAGTTCTTC; CDR3: CASSFSVWPYNEQFF
J: TRBJ2-1; size: many; D: TRBD2; V: TRBV7-9; DNA: TGTGCCAGCGCGAATGGCGGGAGACGATACAATGAGCAGTTCTTC; CDR3: CASANGGRRYNEQFF
J: TRBJ2-1; size: many; D: -; V: TRBV7-8; DNA: TGTGCCAGCAGCTTAAGTTGGTCAGGCCTTCGCAATGAGCAGTTCTTC; CDR3: CASSLSWSGLRNEQFF
J: TRBJ2-7; size: many; D: TRBD2; V: TRBV28; DNA: TGTGCCAGCAGTTTATCCTCTAGCGGGAGGGCCTGGGAATCCTACGAGCAGTACTTC; CDR3: CASSLSSSGRAWESYEQYF
J: TRBJ2-1; size: many; D: -; V: TRBV11-2; DNA: TGTGCCAGCAGCTTATCTCCGCGGGATGGCGTCTACAATGAGCAGTTCTTC; CDR3: CASSLSPRDGVYNEQFF
J: TRBJ1-1; size: -; D: -; V: TRBV11-2; DNA: TGTGCCAGCAGCTTAGCGGTCCCCCGCCGGGACAACACTGAAGCTTTCTTT; CDR3: CASSLAVPRRDNTEAFF
J: TRBJ2-1; size: few; D: -; V: TRBV19; DNA: TGTGCCAGTAGTATCGGAGGGAAGAGCTACAATGAGCAGTTCTTC; CDR3: CASSIGGKSYNEQFF
J: TRBJ2-2; size: many; D: TRBD2; V: TRBV11-2; DNA: TGTGCCAGCAGCGTCAAAACTAGCGGCTTTACATCCGGGGAGCTGTTTTTT; CDR3: CASSVKTSGFTSGELFF
J: TRBJ2-7; size: many; D: TRBD1; V: TRBV6-1; DNA: TGTGCCAGCAGTCCCCGGACAGGGATGATCTACGAGCAGTACTTC; CDR3: CASSPRTGMIYEQYF
J: TRBJ2-3; size: few; D: TRBD2; V: TRBV9; DNA: TGTGCCAGCAGCGTAGCGTGGGGGGCTAGCGGGACTAGCACAGATACGCAGTATTTT; CDR3: CASSVAWGASGTSTDTQYF
J: TRBJ2-3; size: many; D: -; V: TRBV6-1; DNA: TGTGCCGTGGGGGGGCCCGGAAGCGGGGAATTCACAGATACGCAGTATTTT; CDR3: CAVGGPGSGEFTDTQYF
J: TRBJ1-2; size: many; D: TRBD1; V: TRBV12-3/TRBV12-4; DNA: TGTGCCAGCAGCCCCGGCTCGGAAGGACAGGCTGCCTATGGCTACACCTTC; CDR3: CASSPGSEGQAAYGYTF
J: TRBJ1-3; size: -; D: -; V: TRBV12-3/TRBV12-4; DNA: TGTGCCATAAGAACAGGGTCCGGAAACACCATATATTTT; CDR3: CAIRTGSGNTIYF
J: TRBJ2-7; size: once; D: TRBD2; V: TRBV11-2; DNA: TGTGCCAGCAGCTTAGTCGCTAGCGGGAGGGACAGCTCCTACGAGCAGTACTTC; CDR3: CASSLVASGRDSSYEQYF
J: TRBJ2-1; size: -; D: TRBD1; V: TRBV24-1; DNA: TGTGCCACCAGTGATTTGCCGGGACAGGGACACAATGAGCAGTTCTTC; CDR3: CATSDLPGQGHNEQFF
J: TRBJ2-2; size: many; D: -; V: TRBV18; DNA: TGTGCCAGCTCGCAGACAGTTGCTGGAGTCACCGGGGAGCTGTTTTTT; CDR3: CASSQTVAGVTGELFF
J: TRBJ2-1; size: -; D: TRBD1; V: TRBV4-1; DNA: TGCGCCAGCAGCCCAACGGGACAGGGTTATGGGAATGAGCAGTTCTTC; CDR3: CASSPTGQGYGNEQFF
J: TRBJ2-5; size: many; D: TRBD1; V: TRBV28; DNA: TGTGCCAGCAGTTTATCCGAGGACAGGGGAGAGACCCAGTACTTC; CDR3: CASSLSEDRGETQYF
J: TRBJ2-2; size: few; D: -; V: TRBV28; DNA: TGTGCCAGCAGCCGGAGGGGCCCCGGGGAGCTGTTTTTT; CDR3: CASSRRGPGELFF
J: TRBJ2-1; size: few; D: -; V: TRBV19; DNA: TGTGCCAGTAGTATGGGCGGTTGGAGAAGCTCCTACAATGAGCAGTTCTTC; CDR3: CASSMGGWRSSYNEQFF
J: TRBJ2-5; size: -; D: -; V: TRBV6-2/TRBV6-3; DNA: TGTGCCAGCAGTTCAAGGACTGCCTCGGAGACCCAGTACTTC; CDR3: CASSSRTASETQYF
J: TRBJ1-5; size: few; D: -; V: TRBV6-5; DNA: TGTGCCAGCAGTTGGGCTGGCAATAGCAATCAGCCCCAGCATTTT; CDR3: CASSWAGNSNQPQHF
J: TRBJ2-7; size: many; D: TRBD2; V: TRBV15; DNA: TGTGCCACCGGAAGGGTAGGGCGGGAGTCGGGCGAGCAGTACTTC; CDR3: CATGRVGRESGEQYF
J: TRBJ1-5; size: -; D: -; V: TRBV7-6; DNA: TGTGCCAGCAGCTTGAATTGGAGCCAGGTGACTAATCAGCCCCAGCATTTT; CDR3: CASSLNWSQVTNQPQHF
J: TRBJ2-7; size: many; D: -; V: TRBV28; DNA: TGTGCCAGCAGGCTCGCTTTGGGATTAGCGAACTCCTACGAGCAGTACTTC; CDR3: CASRLALGLANSYEQYF
J: TRBJ2-1; size: -; D: -; V: TRBV20-1; DNA: TGCAGTGCTAGAGACGCGGGACCCGGCTCCTACAATGAGCAGTTCTTC; CDR3: CSARDAGPGSYNEQFF
J: TRBJ1-4; size: many; D: TRBD1; V: TRBV6-1; DNA: TGTGCCAGCAGTCGGGACAGGGGGCATGAAAAACTGTTTTTT; CDR3: CASSRDRGHEKLFF
J: TRBJ1-5; size: -; D: -; V: TRBV6-5; DNA: TGTGCCAGCAGTTACCTCCCAGGGGTAAATCAGCCCCAGCATTTT; CDR3: CASSYLPGVNQPQHF
J: TRBJ1-6; size: few; D: -; V: TRBV28; DNA: TGTGCCAGCACTCCCCTGGCAGCAGGCTCCTATAATTCACCCCTCCACTTT; CDR3: CASTPLAAGSYNSPLHF
J: TRBJ2-7; size: many; D: -; V: TRBV7-9; DNA: TGTGCCAGCAGCCCCCGGGTAGGGTCCTACGAGCAGTACTTC; CDR3: CASSPRVGSYEQYF
J: TRBJ1-2; size: many; D: -; V: TRBV28; DNA: TGTGCCAGCAGTCCTATGGCGGGTACTAGGGGCTACACCTTC; CDR3: CASSPMAGTRGYTF
J: TRBJ2-5; size: few; D: TRBD1; V: TRBV7-2; DNA: TGTGCCAGCCGACTTAGGGAGACAGGGGTCGAGACCCAGTACTTC; CDR3: CASRLRETGVETQYF
J: TRBJ2-7; size: few; D: -; V: TRBV9; DNA: TGTGCCAGCAGCGTAGATGACGGGACTTACTACGAGCAGTACTTC; CDR3: CASSVDDGTYYEQYF
J: TRBJ2-3; size: many; D: TRBD2; V: TRBV11-2; DNA: TGTGCCAGCAGCCCCGGGACTAGCGGGAGGACGGAGGCAAAAGATACGCAGTATTTT; CDR3: CASSPGTSGRTEAKDTQYF
J: TRBJ1-2; size: -; D: TRBD1; V: TRBV2; DNA: TGTGCCAGCCGACAGGGGAGGACTGGCTACACCTTC; CDR3: CASRQGRTGYTF
J: TRBJ2-1; size: -; D: TRBD2; V: TRBV11-2; DNA: TGTGCCAGCAGCCCCGAACTAGCGGGAGGGCTCAATGAGCAGTTCTTC; CDR3: CASSPELAGGLNEQFF
J: TRBJ1-3; size: many; D: -; V: TRBV20-1; DNA: TGCAGTGCTAGAGATGAAACGGCGTCAATCTCTGGAAACACCATATATTTT; CDR3: CSARDETASISGNTIYF
J: TRBJ2-3; size: many; D: -; V: TRBV2; DNA: TGTGCCAGCAGTGATCCACCTTTGGATACGCAGTATTTT; CDR3: CASSDPPLDTQYF
J: TRBJ1-2; size: few; D: TRBD1; V: TRBV6-1; DNA: TGTGCCAGCAGTCCCCTCGGGACAGGGGACTATGGCTACACCTTC; CDR3: CASSPLGTGDYGYTF
J: TRBJ1-6; size: many; D: -; V: TRBV6-1; DNA: TGTGCCAGCAATCGACAGGCCAGCTCCTATAATTCACCCCTCCACTTT; CDR3: CASNRQASSYNSPLHF
J: TRBJ2-3; size: -; D: -; V: TRBV19; DNA: TGTGCCAGTAGGGGCCGAAGAGTACCAGATACGCAGTATTTT; CDR3: CASRGRRVPDTQYF
J: TRBJ2-1; size: many; D: -; V: TRBV20-1; DNA: TGCAGTGCCTCTTCCGATGAGCAGTTCTTC; CDR3: CSASSDEQFF
J: TRBJ2-7; size: -; D: TRBD2; V: TRBV6-2/TRBV6-3; DNA: TGTGCCAGCCGGACTAGCGCCTACGAGCAGTACTTC; CDR3: CASRTSAYEQYF
J: TRBJ1-1; size: many; D: TRBD1; V: TRBV19; DNA: TGTGCCAGTACCGGGCGAGGGACAGGAAGAGCTTTCTTT; CDR3: CASTGRGTGRAFF
J: TRBJ2-7; size: few; D: TRBD2; V: TRBV20-1; DNA: TGCAGTGCTAGTGGACTAGTGGGCGACGTCTCCTACGAGCAGTACTTC; CDR3: CSASGLVGDVSYEQYF
J: TRBJ2-3; size: few; D: -; V: TRBV27; DNA: TGTGCCAGCAGGGGTGGGGCACGCGAGCCTCAGTGGTATTTT; CDR3: CASRGGAREPQWYF
J: TRBJ2-1; size: many; D: TRBD2; V: TRBV27; DNA: TGTGCCAGCAGTGACAGACTAGCGGGAGGCCTTGAGCAGTTCTTC; CDR3: CASSDRLAGGLEQFF